The source of this T cell receptor (beta chain) is a study of shared clonotypes between healthy human individuals. Study results and caveats: Read depth was anticipated to influence clonotype sharing among donors. Only blood samples were collected, and tissue repertoires likely differ. A handful of donors shared approximately 5% of their naive CD4 clonotypes.

Cells designated naive CD8 were CD45RO-negative and were positively selected for CCR7, with terminally differentiated effector memory CD45RA+ cells excluded. The CDR3 runs 15 residues. Trimming stripped 2 bases from V and 1 base from J, with 11 bases between. Germline CDR1 MNHEY, CDR2 SVGAGI. Concerning this clone: Its antigen is not known.

The method was immunoSEQ multiplex PCR; TCRdb's version includes in-frame clones alone and lacks a portion of them. The table shows roughly 2,000,000 clones, with around 96% occurring only once. This receptor was taken from a man younger than 35 in good health. The chain is built from TRBV6-5 and TRBJ1-1, with TRBD1 as a possible D gene (6 bases). The sequenced sample consisted of naive CD8+ T cells sorted from blood. The CDR3 coding sequence is TGTGCCAGCAGTTACGGGGGGGGCCCGAACACTGAAGCTTTCTTT. It encodes CASSYGGGPNTEAFF.